Below, 6 T cell receptor beta chains from the same sample are listed, as sequenced in a study of T-cell memory formation after mild COVID-19. Using its own MiXCR run on the 5' RACE reads, TCRdb lists one record per CDR3 protein. There are approximately 60,000 distinct CDR3 sequences in the sample; more than 8% occur only once, and 1.2% lies in the top ten. What was sequenced was PBMCs or a T cell subset sorted from them (not recorded which). The origin of the receptors is a man aged 18 to 30 who had mild COVID-19 (a few samples of this study predate the infection). Cell type and time point are not known.

In DNA form, the CDR3 reads TGTGCCAGCAGTTTATGGGGTGGCAGAAACACCATATATTTT. This sequence encodes CASSLWGGRNTIYF. The chain carries TRBV28 and TRBJ1-3, with D uncertain. Trimming cost V 0 bases and J 5 bases, with 8 bases left between them. The CDR3 runs to 14 residues. CDR1 and CDR2 (germline): MDHEN, SYDVKM.

The chain recombines TRBV12-3 or TRBV12-4 with TRBJ2-4; D gene uncertain. This CDR3 spans 15 amino acids. The V gene lost 2 bases and the J gene lost 1 base, with 9 bases spanning the gap. The CDR3 DNA reads TGTGCCAGCAGTTTAACCAGGACCGCCAAAAACATTCAGTACTTC. Amino acid sequence: CASSLTRTAKNIQYF.

This clonotype is medium-sized by share. The DNA for the CDR3 is TGTGCCAGCAGCCCCCCAGGGGGGAACCATGAGCAGTTCTTC. This encodes CASSPPGGNHEQFF. V gene TRBV7-3 combines with J gene TRBJ2-1, with a possible D match to TRBD1 (7 bases). Germline CDR1 reads SGHTA; CDR2 reads FQGTGA. The CDR3 loop spans 14 amino acids. With 5 bases removed from V and 8 bases from J, the gap between germline ends came to 16 bases.

The V and J genes are TRBV29-1 and TRBJ2-7; TRBD2 might be the D (6 bases). This CDR3 contains 13 residues. Trimming took 4 bases from V and 2 from J, leaving 12 bases between them. In germline, CDR1 is SQVTM, CDR2 ANQGSEA. The CDR3 coding sequence is TGCAGCGTTGTGCTAGCGTCGACCTACGAGCAGTACTTC. Its translation: CSVVLASTYEQYF.

This clonotype was detected only a few times. The chain uses TRBV6-1 and TRBJ2-7; 10 bases agree with TRBD1. Trimming removed 4 bases from V and 3 bases from J; junction bases left unmatched: 15. The CDR3 totals 18 residues. Germline V lookup: CDR1 MNHNS, CDR2 SASEGT. The CDR3 loop reads CASSGDSRDRGFSYEQYF. For the CDR3, the DNA is TGTGCCAGCAGTGGGGACTCTCGGGACAGGGGATTTAGCTACGAGCAGTACTTC.

The chain carries TRBV6-5 and TRBJ2-1; TRBD2 matches 7 bases. The germline CDR1 and CDR2 sequences are MNHEY and SVGAGI. This CDR3 is 13 amino acids long. V shed 6 bases, J shed 13 bases, and the junction held 12 bases outside the gene matches. CDR3 coding DNA: TGTGCCAGCAGGCCATCTGCCATAGCGGGCCAGTTCTTC. It encodes CASRPSAIAGQFF.